These T cell receptor beta chains were read from a single sample in a study of T cell responses to AZD1222 COVID-19 vaccine. Sequencing used immunoSEQ multiplex PCR; TCRdb keeps in-frame clones, though not all of them. The sample lists about 120,000 clones, 80% to 95% seen once, with roughly 4.5% in the top ten. The source material was peripheral blood, sampled on day 0 of AZD1222 vaccination. The receptors shown here come from an adult in good health. The CDR3 runs from the conserved cysteine through the conserved F or W. D genes are given only for firm matches. The listing skips clone size in some rows; elsewhere it reads once, few, many or a size class.

j_gene: TRBJ1-2; abundance: NA; d_gene: NA; v_gene: TRBV19; CDR3aa: CASSFDMGQGYPNYGYTF; CDR3nt: TGTGCCAGTAGTTTTGATATGGGCCAGGGCTATCCTAACTATGGCTACACCTTC
j_gene: TRBJ2-5; abundance: NA; d_gene: NA; v_gene: TRBV7-6; CDR3aa: CASSLEGAGRETQYF; CDR3nt: TGTGCCAGCAGCTTAGAAGGTGCGGGGCGGGAGACCCAGTACTTC
j_gene: TRBJ1-6; abundance: NA; d_gene: NA; v_gene: TRBV5-1; CDR3aa: CASSLFVDDDSPLHF; CDR3nt: TGCGCCAGCAGCTTATTCGTGGATGACGATTCACCCCTCCACTTT
j_gene: TRBJ1-2; abundance: NA; d_gene: NA; v_gene: TRBV27; CDR3aa: CASRGAAYGYTF; CDR3nt: TGTGCCAGCAGAGGGGCAGCCTATGGCTACACCTTC
j_gene: TRBJ1-4; abundance: NA; d_gene: NA; v_gene: TRBV7-3; CDR3aa: CASSSRVGEKLFF; CDR3nt: TGTGCCAGCAGCTCAAGGGTGGGCGAAAAACTGTTTTTT
j_gene: TRBJ1-4; abundance: NA; d_gene: NA; v_gene: TRBV6-5; CDR3aa: CASSYEGDGKLFF; CDR3nt: TGTGCCAGCAGTTACGAAGGGGACGGAAAACTGTTTTTT
j_gene: TRBJ1-1; abundance: NA; d_gene: TRBD1; v_gene: TRBV9; CDR3aa: CASSADRVSTEAFF; CDR3nt: TGTGCCAGCAGCGCCGACAGGGTTAGCACTGAAGCTTTCTTT
j_gene: TRBJ2-7; abundance: NA; d_gene: NA; v_gene: TRBV6-5; CDR3aa: CASRLTDYEQYF; CDR3nt: TGTGCCAGCAGGCTTACTGACTACGAGCAGTACTTC
j_gene: TRBJ1-2; abundance: NA; d_gene: NA; v_gene: TRBV3-1/TRBV3-2; CDR3aa: CASSQAYGYTF; CDR3nt: TGTGCCAGCAGCCAAGCCTATGGCTACACCTTC
j_gene: TRBJ2-7; abundance: NA; d_gene: NA; v_gene: TRBV19; CDR3aa: CASSDSHGDSYEQYF; CDR3nt: TGTGCCAGTAGTGATAGCCACGGAGACTCCTACGAGCAGTACTTC
j_gene: TRBJ1-4; abundance: NA; d_gene: TRBD1; v_gene: TRBV19; CDR3aa: CASMRDRLPEKLFF; CDR3nt: TGTGCCAGTATGCGGGACAGGCTGCCTGAAAAACTGTTTTTT
j_gene: TRBJ1-6; abundance: NA; d_gene: NA; v_gene: TRBV4-2; CDR3aa: CASSQDGSWDSPLHF; CDR3nt: TGTGCCAGCAGCCAAGATGGGTCTTGGGATTCACCCCTCCACTTT
j_gene: TRBJ2-1; abundance: NA; d_gene: NA; v_gene: TRBV30; CDR3aa: CASIAGRANEQFF; CDR3nt: TGTGCCTCGATCGCGGGTAGGGCCAATGAGCAGTTCTTC
j_gene: TRBJ1-6; abundance: NA; d_gene: TRBD1; v_gene: TRBV30; CDR3aa: CAWSLGQSSSPLHF; CDR3nt: TGTGCCTGGAGTCTGGGACAGTCCTCTTCACCCCTCCACTTT
j_gene: TRBJ2-7; abundance: once; d_gene: NA; v_gene: TRBV6-2/TRBV6-3; CDR3aa: CASSRTTGFTYEQYF; CDR3nt: TGTGCCAGCAGTCGGACGACAGGCTTTACCTACGAGCAGTACTTC
j_gene: TRBJ1-1; abundance: NA; d_gene: NA; v_gene: TRBV30; CDR3aa: CAWSQEDTEAFF; CDR3nt: TGTGCCTGGAGTCAAGAAGACACTGAAGCTTTCTTT
j_gene: TRBJ1-2; abundance: NA; d_gene: TRBD1; v_gene: TRBV19; CDR3aa: CASSPPTTGVYGYTF; CDR3nt: TGTGCCAGTAGTCCACCAACGACAGGGGTCTATGGCTACACCTTC